The present T cell receptor delta chain was sequenced within a study of γδ T cells in repeated Plasmodium falciparum infection (dated by TCRdb to about 2021). About the study as a whole: Malian children exposed to intense seasonal malaria transmission were enrolled in the natural-infection arm and compared with Australian children matched for age and gender. The gammadelta TCR repertoires from Mali were analysed in two ways: cross-sectionally during periods with no transmission, and longitudinally across episodes of acute febrile malaria. Using both natural infection in Mali and controlled human malaria infection, the study looked at the way repeated Plasmodium falciparum infection shapes the human gammadelta T cell repertoire. Samples from controlled-infection subjects were taken at baseline, right before selected infections, and 21 days after each infection. About five malaria-naive U.S. adults underwent four controlled human malaria infections by bites from P. falciparum NF54-infected Anopheles stephensi mosquitoes over approximately 640 days. The full study reports these points: Waves of new clonotype selection in Vdelta2-negative, largely Vdelta1+, gammadelta TCR repertoires appeared to be driven by repeated controlled infections. Vgamma9/Vdelta2+ TCR repertoires kept a highly stable polyclonal repertoire across time and infection, and many TCRgamma sequences overlapped between individuals. Analysis of inter-individual variability in gammadelta T cell responses was limited by the small size of the controlled-infection cohort. Compared with Australian children, Malian children appeared to have Vdelta2-negative gammadelta TCR repertoires that were more clonally expanded, less diverse and less shared. The Malian cohort was drawn from a small rural village made up mostly of one ethnic group, which limits generalizability.

The CDR3 holds 23 amino acids from the cysteine to the phenylalanine. Just CDR3 DNA is preserved here, 69 bases in frame from base 1. The CDR1 and CDR2 encoded by the germline V gene are TSWWSYY and QGS. For bulk TCR repertoire analysis, Vgamma9/Vdelta2+ and Vdelta2-negative gammadelta T cell populations were flow-sorted out of peripheral blood mononuclear cells. Libraries were built with multiplex PCR. The listed sequencing device is Illumina MiSeq. From each sorted gammadelta T cell sample, both TCR gamma (TRG) and TCR delta (TRD) chains were sequenced. Regarding the original processing steps: The repertoire analyses drew on clonotype tree plots, the accumulated frequency of the top 20 clonotypes, and diversity index (DI) and D75 metrics. Clonotypes were called again by TCRdb from the public reads via CATT, and duplicate nucleotide sequences were then merged into one entry. TCRdb's processing, not the authors' own work, is the source of the V and J calls. The sample table holds some 50,000 delta-chain clones, of which around 1.6% were seen once. The ten biggest clones cover roughly 8.6% of the sample.

This clone was counted between two and nine times. Its antigen specificity is not known. TCRdb's entry gives the protein of a much larger clone, which mismatches this DNA's translation at residue 19, likely from a read error; the protein reported here is translated from the DNA. Other DNA sequences in this sample translate to the same CDR3. The chain is made from TRDV1 and TRDJ1, with 13 bases aligning to TRDD3. The sequenced sample was gamma-delta T cells from blood. The TCR comes from a pool of human donors (malaria-infected and uninfected, not separated). The DNA reads TGTGCTCTTGGGGCTCGATTCCCAAAATTATACTGGGGGATACGCACCGAAACCGGTAAACTCATCTTT. This translates into CALGARFPKLYWGIRTETGKLIF.